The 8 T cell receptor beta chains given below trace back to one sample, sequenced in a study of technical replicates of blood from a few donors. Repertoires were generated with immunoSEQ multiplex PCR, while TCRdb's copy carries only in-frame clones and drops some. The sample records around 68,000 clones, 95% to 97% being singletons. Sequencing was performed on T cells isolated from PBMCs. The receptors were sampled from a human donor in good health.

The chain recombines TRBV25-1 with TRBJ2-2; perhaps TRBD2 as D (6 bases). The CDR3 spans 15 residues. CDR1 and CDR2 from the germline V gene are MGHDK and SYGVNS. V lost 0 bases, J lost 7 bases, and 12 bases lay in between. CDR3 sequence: CASSEYSVAVGELFF. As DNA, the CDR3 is TGTGCCAGCAGTGAATATTCGGTAGCGGTCGGGGAGCTGTTTTTT.

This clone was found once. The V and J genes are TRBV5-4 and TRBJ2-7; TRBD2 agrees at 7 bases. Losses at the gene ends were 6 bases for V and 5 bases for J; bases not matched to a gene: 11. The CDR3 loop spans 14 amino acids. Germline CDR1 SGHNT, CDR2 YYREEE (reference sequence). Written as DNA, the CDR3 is TGTGCCAGCACCCCTCCGACTAGCCCCCACGAGCAGTACTTC. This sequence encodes CASTPPTSPHEQYF.

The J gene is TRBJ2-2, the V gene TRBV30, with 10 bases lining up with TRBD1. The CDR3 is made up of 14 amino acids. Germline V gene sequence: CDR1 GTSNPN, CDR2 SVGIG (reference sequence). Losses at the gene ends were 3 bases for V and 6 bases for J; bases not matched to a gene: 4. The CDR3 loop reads CAWSPGQGPGELFF. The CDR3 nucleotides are TGTGCCTGGAGCCCGGGACAGGGGCCCGGGGAGCTGTTTTTT.

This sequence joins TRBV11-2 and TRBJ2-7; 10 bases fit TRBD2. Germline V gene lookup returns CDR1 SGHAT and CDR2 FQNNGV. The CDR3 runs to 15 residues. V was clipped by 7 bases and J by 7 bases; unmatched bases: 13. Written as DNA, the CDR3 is TGTGCCAGCACAGATACTAGCGGGACCCCTAGTGAGCAGTACTTC. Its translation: CASTDTSGTPSEQYF.

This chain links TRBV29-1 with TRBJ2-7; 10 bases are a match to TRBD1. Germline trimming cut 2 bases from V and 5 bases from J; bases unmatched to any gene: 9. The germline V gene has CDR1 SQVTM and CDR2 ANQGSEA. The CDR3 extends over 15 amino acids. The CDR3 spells CSVEHPGTGDHEQYF. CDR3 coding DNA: TGCAGCGTTGAACATCCCGGGACAGGGGACCACGAGCAGTACTTC.

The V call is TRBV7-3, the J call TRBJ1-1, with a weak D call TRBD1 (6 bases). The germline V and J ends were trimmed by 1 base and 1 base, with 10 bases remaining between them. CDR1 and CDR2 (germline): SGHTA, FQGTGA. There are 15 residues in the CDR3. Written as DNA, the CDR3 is TGTGCCAGCAGCTTAAGTCCCAGGGGGAACACTGAAGCTTTCTTT. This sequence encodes CASSLSPRGNTEAFF.

Here the CDR3 reads CASSLFSLAASYEQYF. The CDR3 DNA reads as TGTGCCAGCAGTTTATTCTCCCTAGCGGCATCCTACGAGCAGTACTTC. The genes are TRBV27 and TRBJ2-7, with TRBD2 identical over 7 bases. Germline CDR1 is MNHEY and CDR2 is SMNVEV (reference sequence). V shed 1 base, J shed 1 base, and the junction held 7 bases outside the gene matches. This CDR3 is 16 amino acids long.

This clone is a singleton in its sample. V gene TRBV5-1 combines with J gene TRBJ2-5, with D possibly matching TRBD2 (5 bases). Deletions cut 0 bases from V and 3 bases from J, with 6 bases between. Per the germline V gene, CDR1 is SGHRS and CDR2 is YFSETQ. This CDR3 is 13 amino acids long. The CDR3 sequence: CASSLEAEETQYF. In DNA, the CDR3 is TGCGCCAGCAGCTTGGAAGCGGAAGAGACCCAGTACTTC.